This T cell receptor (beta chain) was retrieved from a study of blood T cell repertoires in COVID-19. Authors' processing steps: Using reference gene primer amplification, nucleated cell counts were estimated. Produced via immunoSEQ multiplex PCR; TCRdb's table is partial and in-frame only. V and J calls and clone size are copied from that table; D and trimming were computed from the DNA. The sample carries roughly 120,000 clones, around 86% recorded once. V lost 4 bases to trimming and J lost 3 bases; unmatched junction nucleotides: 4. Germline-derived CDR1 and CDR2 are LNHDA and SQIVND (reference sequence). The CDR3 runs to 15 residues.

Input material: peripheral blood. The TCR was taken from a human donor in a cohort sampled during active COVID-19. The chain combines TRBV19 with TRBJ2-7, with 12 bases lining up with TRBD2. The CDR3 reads CASSNLAGGVYEQYF. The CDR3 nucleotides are TGTGCCAGTAGTAACCTAGCGGGAGGGGTCTACGAGCAGTACTTC.